This TCR beta chain appears in the sequencing data of a study of tumor and adjacent non-tumor tissue in lung cancer. Study overall: There were about twelve adenocarcinoma, a couple of squamous cell carcinoma and 1 small cell lung cancer cases.

Three rounds of nested PCR, following a modified ARM-PCR protocol, produced the TCRbeta library. MiXCR was run by TCRdb on the multiplex PCR reads, yielding one entry per CDR3 protein. The sample comprises around 71,000 distinct CDR3 sequences, approximately 72% of which are singletons, and roughly 10% rests with the top ten. No cell sorting was done before RNA was extracted from the tissue. Chemotherapy-naive patients with new lung cancer underwent thoracic surgery in China, August–late 2014. V lost 9 bases and J lost 9, with 21 bases in between. Germline V gene sequence: CDR1 ENHRY, CDR2 SYGVKD. The CDR3 length is 14 residues. Overall study results and limits: TCR diversity was significantly greater in tumor than normal lung tissue. Top 100 clones took a larger repertoire share in normal lung.

With regard to this clonotype: Its matching antigen is unknown.

The V and J genes are TRBV10-3 and TRBJ2-1; no clear D. The specimen was lung tumor tissue. This TCR was recovered from a woman aged 40 to 50 with non-small cell lung cancer. CDR3 DNA: TGTGCCATTAAATGGGCCAGTGCGGCCGGTGAGCAGTTCTTC. This sequence encodes CAIKWASAAGEQFF.